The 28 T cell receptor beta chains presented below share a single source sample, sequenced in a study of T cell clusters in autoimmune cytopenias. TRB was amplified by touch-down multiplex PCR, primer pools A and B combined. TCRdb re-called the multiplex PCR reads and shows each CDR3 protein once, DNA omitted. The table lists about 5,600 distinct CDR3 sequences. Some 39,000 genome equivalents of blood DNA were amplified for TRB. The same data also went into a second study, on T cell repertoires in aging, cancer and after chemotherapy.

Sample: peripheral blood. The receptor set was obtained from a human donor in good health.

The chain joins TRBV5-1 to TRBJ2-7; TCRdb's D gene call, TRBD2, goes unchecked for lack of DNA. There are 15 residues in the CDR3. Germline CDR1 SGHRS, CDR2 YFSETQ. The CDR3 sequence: CASSPGTSGTLEQYF.

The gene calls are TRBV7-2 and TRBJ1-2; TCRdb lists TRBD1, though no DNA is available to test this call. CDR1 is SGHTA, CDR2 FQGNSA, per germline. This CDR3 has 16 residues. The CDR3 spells CASSWGTTGTNYGYTF.

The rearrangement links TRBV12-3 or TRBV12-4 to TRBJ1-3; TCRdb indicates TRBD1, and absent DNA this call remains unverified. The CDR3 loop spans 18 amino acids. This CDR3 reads CASSRKGQGIGSGNTIYF.

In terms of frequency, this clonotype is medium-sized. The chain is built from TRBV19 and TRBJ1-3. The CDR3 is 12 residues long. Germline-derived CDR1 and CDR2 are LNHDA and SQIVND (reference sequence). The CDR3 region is CAILGTGNTIYF. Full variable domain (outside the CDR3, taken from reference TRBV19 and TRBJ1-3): DGGITQSPKYLFRKEGQNVTLSCEQNLNHDAMYWYRQDPGQGLRLIYYSQIVNDFQKGDIAEGYSVSREKKESFPLTVTSAQKNPTAFYLCAILGTGNTIYFGEGSWLTVV.

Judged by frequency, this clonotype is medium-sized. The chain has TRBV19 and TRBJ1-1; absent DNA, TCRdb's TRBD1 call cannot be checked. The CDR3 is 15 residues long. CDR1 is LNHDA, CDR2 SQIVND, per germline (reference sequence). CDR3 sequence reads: CASRGQGFGSTEAFF.

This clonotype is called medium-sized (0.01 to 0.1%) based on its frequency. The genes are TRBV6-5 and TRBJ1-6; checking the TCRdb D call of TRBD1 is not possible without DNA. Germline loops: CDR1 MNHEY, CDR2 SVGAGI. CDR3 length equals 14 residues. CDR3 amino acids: CASRVRGGNSPLHF.

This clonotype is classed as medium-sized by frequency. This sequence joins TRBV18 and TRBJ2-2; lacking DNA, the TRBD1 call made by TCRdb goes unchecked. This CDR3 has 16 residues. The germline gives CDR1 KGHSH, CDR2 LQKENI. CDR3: CASSLRTGTNTGELFF.

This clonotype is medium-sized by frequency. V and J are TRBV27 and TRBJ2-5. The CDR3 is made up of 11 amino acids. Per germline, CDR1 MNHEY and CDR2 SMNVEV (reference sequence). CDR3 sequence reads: CASSLGEAQYF.

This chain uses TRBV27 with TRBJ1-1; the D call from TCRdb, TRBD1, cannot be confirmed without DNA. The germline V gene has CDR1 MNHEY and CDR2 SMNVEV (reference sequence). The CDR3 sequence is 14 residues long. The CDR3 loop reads CASSLQTVGTEAFF.

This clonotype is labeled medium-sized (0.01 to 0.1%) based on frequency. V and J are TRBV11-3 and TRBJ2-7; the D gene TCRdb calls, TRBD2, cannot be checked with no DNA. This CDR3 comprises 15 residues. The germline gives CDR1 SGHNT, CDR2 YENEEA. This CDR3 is CASSPTSGGPYEQYF.

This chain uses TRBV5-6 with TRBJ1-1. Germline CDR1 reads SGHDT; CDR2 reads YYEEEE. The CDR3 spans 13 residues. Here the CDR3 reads CASSLAFSLEAFF.

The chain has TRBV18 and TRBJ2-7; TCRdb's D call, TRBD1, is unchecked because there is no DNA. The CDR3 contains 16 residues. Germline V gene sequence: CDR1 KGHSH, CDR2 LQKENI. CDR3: CASSPWAGGLNYEQYF.

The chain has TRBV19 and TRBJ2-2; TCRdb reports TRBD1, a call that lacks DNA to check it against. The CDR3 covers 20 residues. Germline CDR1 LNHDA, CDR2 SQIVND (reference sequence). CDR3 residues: CASSNQFRTGAAGSTGELFF. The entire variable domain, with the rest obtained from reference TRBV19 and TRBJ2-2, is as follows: DGGITQSPKYLFRKEGQNVTLSCEQNLNHDAMYWYRQDPGQGLRLIYYSQIVNDFQKGDIAEGYSVSREKKESFPLTVTSAQKNPTAFYLCASSNQFRTGAAGSTGELFFGEGSRLTVL.

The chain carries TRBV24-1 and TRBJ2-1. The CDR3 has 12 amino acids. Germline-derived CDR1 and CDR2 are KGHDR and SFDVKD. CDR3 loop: CATSDFRNEQFF.

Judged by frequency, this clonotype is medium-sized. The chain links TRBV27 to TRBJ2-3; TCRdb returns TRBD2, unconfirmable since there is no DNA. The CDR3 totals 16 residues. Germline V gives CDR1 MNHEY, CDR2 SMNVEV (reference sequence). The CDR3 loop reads CASTPWGASSTDTQYF.

The CDR3 is CASSPYVQGSGSYNSPLHF. V usage is TRBV18 and J usage is TRBJ1-6; TCRdb calls TRBD1, which cannot be checked without DNA. The CDR3 loop spans 19 amino acids. Germline values: CDR1 KGHSH, CDR2 LQKENI.

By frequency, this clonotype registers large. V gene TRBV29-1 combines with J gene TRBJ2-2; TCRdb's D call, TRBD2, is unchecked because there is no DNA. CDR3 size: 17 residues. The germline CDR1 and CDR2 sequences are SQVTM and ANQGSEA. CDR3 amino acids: CSVQGTSGRASGGELFF.

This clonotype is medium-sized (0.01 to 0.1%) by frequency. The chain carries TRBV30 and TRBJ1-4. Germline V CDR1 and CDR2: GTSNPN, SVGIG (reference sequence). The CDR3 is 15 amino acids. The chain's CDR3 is CAWSSGLPTNEKLFF.

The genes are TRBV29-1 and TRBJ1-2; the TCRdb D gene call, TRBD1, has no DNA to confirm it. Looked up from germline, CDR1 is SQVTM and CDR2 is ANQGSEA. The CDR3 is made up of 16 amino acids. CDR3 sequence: CSVLTRDRGVLDGYTF.

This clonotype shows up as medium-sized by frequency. The CDR3 reads CACSGAHSYEQYF. The chain links TRBV6-1 to TRBJ2-7; checking the TCRdb D call of TRBD1 is not possible without DNA. Germline CDR1 is MNHNS and CDR2 is SASEGT. This CDR3 has 13 amino acids.

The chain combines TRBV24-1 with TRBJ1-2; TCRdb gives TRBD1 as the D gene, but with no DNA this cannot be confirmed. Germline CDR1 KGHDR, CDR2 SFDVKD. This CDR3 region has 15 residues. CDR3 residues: CATSDPGTGNYGYTF.

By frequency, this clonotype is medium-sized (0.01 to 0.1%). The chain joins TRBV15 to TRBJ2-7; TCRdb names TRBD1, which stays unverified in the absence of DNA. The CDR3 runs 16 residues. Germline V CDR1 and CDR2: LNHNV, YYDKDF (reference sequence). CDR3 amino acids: CATSRTTGAQVYEQYF.

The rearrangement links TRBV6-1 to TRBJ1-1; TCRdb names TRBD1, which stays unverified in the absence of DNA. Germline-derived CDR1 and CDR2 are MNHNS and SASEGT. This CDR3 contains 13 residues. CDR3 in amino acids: CASSFRQVSEAFF.

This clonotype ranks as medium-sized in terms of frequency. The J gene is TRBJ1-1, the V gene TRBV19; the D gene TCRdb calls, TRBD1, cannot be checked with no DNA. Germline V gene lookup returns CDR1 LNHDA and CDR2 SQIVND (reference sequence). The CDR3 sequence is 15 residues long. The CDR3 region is CASRIQQGVNTEAFF.

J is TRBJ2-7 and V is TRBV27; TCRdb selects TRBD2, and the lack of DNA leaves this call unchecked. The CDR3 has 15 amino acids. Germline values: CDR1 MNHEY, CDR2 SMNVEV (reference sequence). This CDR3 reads CASSPRLAGYYEQYF.

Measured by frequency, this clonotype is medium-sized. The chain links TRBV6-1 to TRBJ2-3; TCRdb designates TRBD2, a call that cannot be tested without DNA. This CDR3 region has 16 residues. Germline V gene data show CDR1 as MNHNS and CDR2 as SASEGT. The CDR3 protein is CASSALAGAPLLAQYF.

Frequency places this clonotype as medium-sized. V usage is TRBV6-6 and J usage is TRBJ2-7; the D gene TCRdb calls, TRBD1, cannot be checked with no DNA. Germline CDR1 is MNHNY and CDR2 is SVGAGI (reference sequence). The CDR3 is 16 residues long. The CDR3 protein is CASSYTQGQSIYEQYF.

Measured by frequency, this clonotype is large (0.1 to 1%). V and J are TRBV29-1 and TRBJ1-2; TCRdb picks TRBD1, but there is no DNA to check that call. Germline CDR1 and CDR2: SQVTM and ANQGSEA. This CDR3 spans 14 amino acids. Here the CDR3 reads CSVRTGPTSYGYTF.